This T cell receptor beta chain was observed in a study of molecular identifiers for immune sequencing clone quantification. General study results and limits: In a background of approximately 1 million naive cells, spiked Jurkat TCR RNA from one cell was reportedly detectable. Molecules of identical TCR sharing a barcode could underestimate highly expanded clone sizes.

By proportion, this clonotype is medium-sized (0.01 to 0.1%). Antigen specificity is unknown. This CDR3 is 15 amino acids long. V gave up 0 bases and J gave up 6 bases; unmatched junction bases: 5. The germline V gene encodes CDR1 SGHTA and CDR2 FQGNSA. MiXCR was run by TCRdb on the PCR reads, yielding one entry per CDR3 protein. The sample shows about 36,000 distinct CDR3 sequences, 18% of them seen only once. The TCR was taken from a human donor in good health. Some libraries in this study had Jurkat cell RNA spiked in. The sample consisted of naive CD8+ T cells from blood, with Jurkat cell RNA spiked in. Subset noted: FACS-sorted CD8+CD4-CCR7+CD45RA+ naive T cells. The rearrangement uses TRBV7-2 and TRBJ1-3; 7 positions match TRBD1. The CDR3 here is CASSLAQGYSNTIYF. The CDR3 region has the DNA TGTGCCAGCAGCTTAGCACAGGGGTATTCAAACACCATATATTTT.